These 20 T cell receptor beta chains were all obtained from the same sample, sequenced in a study of T-cell reconstitution after alpha-beta-depleted transplantation in children. Unique molecular identifiers tagged the TCRbeta library. TCRdb re-called the PCR reads through MiXCR, storing one row per CDR3 protein. The sample holds approximately 270,000 distinct CDR3 sequences, 9.9% seen once. The sequenced sample was PBMCs from the stem cell graft donor, obtained from the stem cell graft. The receptors were gathered from a human donor who donated a stem cell graft to a child with SCID.

This clonotype was picked up a small number of times. The chain is built from TRBV2 and TRBJ2-7, with D perhaps TRBD2 (5 bases). CDR1 is SNHLY and CDR2 is FYNNEI in the germline V gene. V was cut by 5 bases and J by 0 bases, with 20 bases left in between. CDR3 length equals 17 residues. CDR3 in DNA: TGTGCCAGCAGTTTGCCTAACCGCGGGTCAGTCTCCTACGAGCAGTACTTC. It yields the protein CASSLPNRGSVSYEQYF. The full variable domain, its missing parts supplied by reference TRBV2 and TRBJ2-7, is EPEVTQTPSHQVTQMGQEVILRCVPISNHLYFYWYRQILGQKVEFLVSFYNNEISEKSEIFDDQFSVERPDGSNFTLKIRSTKLEDSAMYFCASSLPNRGSVSYEQYFGPGTRLTVT.

The chain carries TRBV5-6 and TRBJ1-2; perhaps TRBD1 as D (6 bases). Per germline, CDR1 SGHDT and CDR2 YYEEEE. The CDR3 totals 14 residues. V lost 4 bases and J 1 base, leaving 11 bases between the germline ends. CDR3 amino acids: CASSLRTDNYGYTF. Here the CDR3 DNA reads TGTGCCAGCAGCCTGAGGACAGATAACTATGGCTACACCTTC.

This clonotype was seen only a few times. The genes are TRBV6-5 and TRBJ1-1, with D uncertain. Germline V gene data show CDR1 as MNHEY and CDR2 as SVGAGI. V was trimmed by 7 bases and J by 3 bases, leaving 9 bases between them. CDR3 size: 12 residues. The CDR3 DNA sequence: TGTGCCAGCAAGGACGGGTACACTGAAGCTTTCTTT. Translating it yields CASKDGYTEAFF.

At least ten counts were recorded for this clonotype. This sequence joins TRBV2 and TRBJ1-4; a possible D gene is TRBD1 (5 bases). CDR3 size: 14 residues. Germline V lookup: CDR1 SNHLY, CDR2 FYNNEI. The V gene lost 7 bases and the J gene lost 0 bases, with 9 bases spanning the gap. CDR3: CASNSRATNEKLFF. As DNA, the CDR3 is TGTGCCAGCAACAGCAGGGCAACTAATGAAAAACTGTTTTTT.

This chain uses TRBV14 with TRBJ2-2; tentatively, D is TRBD1 (5 bases). The ends were cut back, 0 bases at V and 5 bases at J, with 13 bases in the middle. Germline loops: CDR1 SGHDN, CDR2 FVKESK. The CDR3 runs to 16 residues. The CDR3 DNA reads as TGTGCCAGCAGCCAAGAACTTGCAGGGCTTACCGGGGAGCTGTTTTTT. Its translation is CASSQELAGLTGELFF.

Only a few counts were recorded for this clonotype. V is TRBV20-1 and J is TRBJ1-6; D may be TRBD1 (5 bases). CDR3 length: 18 amino acids. V gave up 5 bases and J gave up 0 bases, with 20 bases separating them. The germline V gene has CDR1 DFQATT and CDR2 SNEGSKA (reference sequence). The DNA of the CDR3 is TGCAGTGCTCCTGACAATGGGGACGCTAGCTCCTATAATTCACCCCTCCACTTT. It translates to CSAPDNGDASSYNSPLHF.

A few counts support this clonotype. The chain recombines TRBV7-6 with TRBJ2-2; D is possibly TRBD1 (5 bases). Germline values: CDR1 SGHVS, CDR2 FNYEAQ. Trimming left V 5 bases short and J 0 bases short, with 10 bases between. CDR3 length equals 15 residues. In nucleotides, the CDR3 is TGTGCCAGCAGCCTAGGGGTCCCGAACACCGGGGAGCTGTTTTTT. It encodes CASSLGVPNTGELFF.

This chain links TRBV5-1 with TRBJ2-3, with D perhaps matching TRBD1 or TRBD2 (6 bases each). Trimming removed 8 bases at V and 1 base at J, with 11 bases between. CDR1 and CDR2 (germline): SGHRS, YFSETQ. This CDR3 is built from 13 residues. This CDR3 is CASERGGTDTQYF. CDR3 DNA sequence: TGCGCCAGTGAGAGGGGGGGCACAGATACGCAGTATTTT.

This clonotype occurred many times. The chain is built from TRBV12-3 or TRBV12-4 and TRBJ1-6; 8 nucleotides align to TRBD1. The J segment lost 5 bases and the V segment lost 5 bases, leaving 5 bases of the junction unmatched. The CDR3 consists of 15 residues. DNA for the CDR3: TGTGCCAGCAGTCCCGACAGGGGAAATAATTCACCCCTCCACTTT. Encoded protein: CASSPDRGNNSPLHF.

Many counts were recorded for this clonotype. The V and J genes are TRBV7-8 and TRBJ2-7, with 7 bases fitting TRBD1. This CDR3 is built from 14 residues. Germline V gene sequence: CDR1 SGHVS, CDR2 FQNEAQ. The J segment lost 5 bases and the V segment lost 2 bases, leaving 6 bases of the junction unmatched. The CDR3 DNA reads TGTGCCAGCAGCTTATACGACAGGGTCGACGAGCAGTACTTC. Translation: CASSLYDRVDEQYF.

In regard to this clonotype: One end of the junction does not line up with germline, which may come from a read error. The chain joins TRBV14 to TRBJ2-2, with TRBD1 matching 8 bases. Germline CDR1 reads SGHDN; CDR2 reads FVKESK. The CDR3 covers 16 residues. This chain's CDR3 is CASNQGRGRYTGELFF. CDR3 nucleotides: TGTGCCAGCAACCAAGGCAGGGGGCGATACACCGGGGAGCTGTTTTTT.

J is TRBJ1-2 and V is TRBV27; D is possibly TRBD1 (5 bases). CDR1 MNHEY and CDR2 SMNVEV come from the germline V gene (reference sequence). Deletions cut 3 bases from V and 5 bases from J, with 13 bases between. CDR3 size: 14 residues. This chain's CDR3 is CASSFYGTEYGYTF. The CDR3 region has the DNA TGTGCCAGCAGTTTCTACGGGACGGAGTATGGCTACACCTTC.

Many counts were recorded for this clonotype. Its ends do not fully match the called genes, so a read error is possible. This chain joins TRBV5-1 and TRBJ1-1; the D is unclear. The CDR3 covers 12 residues. The germline V gene encodes CDR1 SGHRS and CDR2 YFSETQ. CDR3: CASSLDGTEAFF. The DNA for the CDR3 is TGTGCCAGCAGTTTAGACGGCACTGAAGCTTTCTTT.

This clonotype has more than one count but fewer than ten. The chain has TRBV18 and TRBJ2-7, with D unresolved. CDR3 size: 13 residues. Germline V gene lookup returns CDR1 KGHSH and CDR2 LQKENI. V lost 3 bases to trimming and J lost 1 base, with 7 bases between them. The CDR3 nucleotides are TGTGCCAGCTCACCGATGGGGTCCTACGAGCAGTACTTC. Residues: CASSPMGSYEQYF.

This clonotype has ten or more counts. The rearrangement uses TRBV11-2 and TRBJ2-7, with 11 bases fitting TRBD1. The germline V gene has CDR1 SGHAT and CDR2 FQNNGV. The J segment lost 8 bases and the V segment lost 4 bases, leaving 4 bases of the junction unmatched. The CDR3 is 13 residues long. The CDR3 protein is CASSYGQGAKQYF. CDR3 nucleotide sequence: TGTGCCAGCAGCTATGGACAGGGGGCTAAGCAGTACTTC.

Only a few counts were recorded for this clonotype. The rearrangement uses TRBV29-1 and TRBJ2-5; D unresolved. The CDR3 consists of 17 residues. Trimming pared 5 bases from V and 0 bases from J, leaving 22 bases between. The germline V gene has CDR1 SQVTM and CDR2 ANQGSEA. CDR3 protein: CSVFGLSGTSYQETQYF. Written as DNA, the CDR3 is TGCAGCGTTTTCGGGTTGAGTGGCACATCGTACCAAGAGACCCAGTACTTC.

V gene TRBV5-1 combines with J gene TRBJ1-6; D gene uncertain. The V gene's germline CDR1 is SGHRS and CDR2 YFSETQ. Trimming pared 0 bases from V and 7 bases from J, leaving 8 bases between. The CDR3 consists of 14 residues. The CDR3: CASSLGGANSPLHF. CDR3 DNA sequence: TGCGCCAGCAGCTTGGGGGGTGCGAATTCACCCCTCCACTTT.

This clonotype has a count of ten or more. The chain links TRBV12-3 or TRBV12-4 to TRBJ1-1; D is ambiguous. There are 13 residues in the CDR3. Trimming removed 3 bases from V and 0 bases from J, with 5 bases in between. The CDR3 DNA follows: TGTGCCAGCAGTTTTAGTATGAACACTGAAGCTTTCTTT. Protein: CASSFSMNTEAFF.

This chain links TRBV20-1 with TRBJ1-1, with TRBD1 matching over 9 bases. Looked up from germline, CDR1 is DFQATT and CDR2 is SNEGSKA (reference sequence). There are 13 residues in the CDR3. V lost 5 bases to trimming and J lost 6 bases; unmatched junction nucleotides: 7. Written as DNA, the CDR3 is TGCAGTGCTTCAAGACAGGGGGGCTCTGAAGCTTTCTTT. Residues: CSASRQGGSEAFF.

This clonotype came up a few times. This sequence joins TRBV10-3 and TRBJ2-7; 9 bases map to TRBD1. The V gene's germline CDR1 is ENHRY and CDR2 SYGVKD. The junction had 11 bases not matched to a gene; V was cut back by 9 bases and J by 5 bases. The CDR3 totals 14 residues. This chain's CDR3 is CAIQPGTGTDEQYF. CDR3 nucleotides: TGTGCCATACAACCAGGGACAGGGACCGACGAGCAGTACTTC.